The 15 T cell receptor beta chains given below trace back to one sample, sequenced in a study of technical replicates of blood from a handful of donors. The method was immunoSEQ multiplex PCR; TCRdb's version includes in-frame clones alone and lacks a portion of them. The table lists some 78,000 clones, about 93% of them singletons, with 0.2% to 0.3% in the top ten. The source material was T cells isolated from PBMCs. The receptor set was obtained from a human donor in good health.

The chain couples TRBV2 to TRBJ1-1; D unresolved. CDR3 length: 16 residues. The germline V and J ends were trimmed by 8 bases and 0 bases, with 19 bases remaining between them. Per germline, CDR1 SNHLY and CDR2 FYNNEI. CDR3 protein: CASEKSREGLNTEAFF. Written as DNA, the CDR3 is TGTGCCAGCGAGAAGTCGAGGGAGGGTCTGAACACTGAAGCTTTCTTT. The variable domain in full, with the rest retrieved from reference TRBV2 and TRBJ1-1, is EPEVTQTPSHQVTQMGQEVILRCVPISNHLYFYWYRQILGQKVEFLVSFYNNEISEKSEIFDDQFSVERPDGSNFTLKIRSTKLEDSAMYFCASEKSREGLNTEAFFGQGTRLTVV.

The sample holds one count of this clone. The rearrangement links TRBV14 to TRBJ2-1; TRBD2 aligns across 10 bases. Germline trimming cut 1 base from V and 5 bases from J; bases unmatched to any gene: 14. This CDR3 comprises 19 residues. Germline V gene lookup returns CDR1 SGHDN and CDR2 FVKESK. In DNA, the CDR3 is TGTGCCAGCAGCCAAGGCAGGACTAGCGGTATTCGCCCGGACAATGAGCAGTTCTTC. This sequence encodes CASSQGRTSGIRPDNEQFF.

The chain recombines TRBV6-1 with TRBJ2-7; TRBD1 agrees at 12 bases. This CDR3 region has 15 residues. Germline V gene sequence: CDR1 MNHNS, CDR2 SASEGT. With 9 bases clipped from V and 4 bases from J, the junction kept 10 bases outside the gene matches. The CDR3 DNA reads TGTGCCAGTAGAACCGGGACAGGGGGCGGGTACGAGCAGTACTTC. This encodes CASRTGTGGGYEQYF.

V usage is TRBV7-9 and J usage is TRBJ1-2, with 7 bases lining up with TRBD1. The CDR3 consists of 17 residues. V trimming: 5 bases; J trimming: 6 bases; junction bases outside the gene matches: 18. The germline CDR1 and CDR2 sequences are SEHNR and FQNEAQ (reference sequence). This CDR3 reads CASSPPPTGLYSDGYTF. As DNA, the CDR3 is TGTGCCAGCAGCCCCCCCCCGACAGGGCTCTATTCGGATGGCTACACCTTC. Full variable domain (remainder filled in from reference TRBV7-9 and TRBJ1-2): DTGVSQNPRHKITKRGQNVTFRCDPISEHNRLYWYRQTLGQGPEFLTYFQNEAQLEKSRLLSDRFSAERPKGSFSTLEIQRTEQGDSAMYLCASSPPPTGLYSDGYTFGSGTRLTVV.

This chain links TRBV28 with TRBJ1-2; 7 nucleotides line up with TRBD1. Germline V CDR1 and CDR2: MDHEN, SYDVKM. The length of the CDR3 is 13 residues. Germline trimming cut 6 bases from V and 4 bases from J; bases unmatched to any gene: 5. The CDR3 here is CASRTGQLYGYTF. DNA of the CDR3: TGTGCCAGCAGGACGGGACAGCTCTATGGCTACACCTTC.

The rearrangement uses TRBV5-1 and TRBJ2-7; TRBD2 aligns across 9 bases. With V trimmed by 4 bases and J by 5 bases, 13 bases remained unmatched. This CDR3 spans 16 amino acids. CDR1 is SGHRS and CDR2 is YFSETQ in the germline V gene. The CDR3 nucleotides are TGCGCCAGCAGCAGATTAGCGGGAGATCTTACAGACGAGCAGTACTTC. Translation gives CASSRLAGDLTDEQYF.

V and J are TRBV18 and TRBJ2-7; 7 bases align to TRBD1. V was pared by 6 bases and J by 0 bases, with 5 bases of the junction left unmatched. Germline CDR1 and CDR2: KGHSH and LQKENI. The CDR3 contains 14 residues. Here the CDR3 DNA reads TGTGCCAGCTCTGCAGGGGGTTTCTCCTACGAGCAGTACTTC. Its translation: CASSAGGFSYEQYF.

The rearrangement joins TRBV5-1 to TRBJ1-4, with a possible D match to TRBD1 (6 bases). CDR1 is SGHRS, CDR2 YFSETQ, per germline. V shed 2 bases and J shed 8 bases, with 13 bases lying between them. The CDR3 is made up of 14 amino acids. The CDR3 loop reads CASSLEPGQEKLFF. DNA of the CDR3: TGCGCCAGCAGCTTAGAACCCGGACAGGAAAAACTGTTTTTT.

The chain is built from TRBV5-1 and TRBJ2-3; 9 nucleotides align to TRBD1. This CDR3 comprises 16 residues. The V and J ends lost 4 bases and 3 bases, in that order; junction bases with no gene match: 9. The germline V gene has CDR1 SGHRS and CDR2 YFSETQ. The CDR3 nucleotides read TGCGCCAGCAGCCCTGGCAGGGGGACAGGGACAGATACGCAGTATTTT. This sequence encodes CASSPGRGTGTDTQYF.

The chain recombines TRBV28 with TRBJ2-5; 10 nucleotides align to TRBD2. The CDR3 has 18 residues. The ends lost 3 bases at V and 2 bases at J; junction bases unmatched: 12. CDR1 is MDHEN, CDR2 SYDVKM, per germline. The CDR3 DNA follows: TGTGCCAGCAGTTTCCCAACCCTTCATAGCGGGGGGCAAGAGACCCAGTACTTC. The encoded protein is CASSFPTLHSGGQETQYF.

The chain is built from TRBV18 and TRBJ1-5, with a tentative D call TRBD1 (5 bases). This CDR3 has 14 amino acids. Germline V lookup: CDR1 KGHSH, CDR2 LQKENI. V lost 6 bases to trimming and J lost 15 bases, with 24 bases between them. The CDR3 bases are TGTGCCAGCTCGCAAATGGATGCAGGGAAGGGCTTGCATTTT. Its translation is CASSQMDAGKGLHF.

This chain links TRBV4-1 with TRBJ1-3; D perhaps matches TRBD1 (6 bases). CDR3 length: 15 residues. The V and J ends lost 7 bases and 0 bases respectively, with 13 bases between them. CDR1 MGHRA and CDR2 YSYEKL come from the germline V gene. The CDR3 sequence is CASTDSFSSGNTIYF. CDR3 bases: TGCGCCAGCACGGACAGCTTCAGCTCTGGAAACACCATATATTTT.

The CDR3 DNA follows: TGTGCCAGCACAACCTACTCGCAGGGGAAGAGGGATGGCTACACCTTC. It encodes CASTTYSQGKRDGYTF. The V and J genes are TRBV13 and TRBJ1-2; the D gene is possibly TRBD1 (6 bases). The length of the CDR3 is 16 residues. Germline V gene sequence: CDR1 PRHDT, CDR2 FYEKMQ (reference sequence). V was trimmed by 7 bases and J by 6 bases, leaving 24 bases between them.

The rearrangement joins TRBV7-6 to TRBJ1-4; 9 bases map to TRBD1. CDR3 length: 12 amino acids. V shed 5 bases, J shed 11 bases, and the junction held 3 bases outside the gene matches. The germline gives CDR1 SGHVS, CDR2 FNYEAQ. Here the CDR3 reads CASSQDRGKLFF. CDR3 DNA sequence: TGTGCCAGCAGCCAAGACAGGGGGAAACTGTTTTTT.

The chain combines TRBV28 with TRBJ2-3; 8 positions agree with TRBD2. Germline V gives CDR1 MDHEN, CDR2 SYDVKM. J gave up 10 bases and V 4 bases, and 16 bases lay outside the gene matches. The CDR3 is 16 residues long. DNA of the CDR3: TGTGCCAGCAGTTCCGCAACCTTCACTAGCGGCCGCTCGCAGTATTTT. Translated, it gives CASSSATFTSGRSQYF.